The present TCR beta chain was sequenced within a study of T cells after posttransplantation cyclophosphamide. Study conclusions and caveats: TRB clonality was highly associated with recipient CMV seropositivity and reactivation. TRB overlap between skin or GI tissue T cells and blood was limited. Donor CD8+ memory clones often dominated recipient blood repertoires at later times.

With respect to this clone: The target antigen is unknown.

Produced via immunoSEQ multiplex PCR; TCRdb's table is partial and in-frame only. The sample contains approximately 52,000 clones, roughly 84% of which appear only once. The CDR3 length is 14 residues. Germline CDR1 and CDR2: SQVTM and ANQGSEA. V shed 6 bases and J shed 3 bases, with 17 bases lying between them. Sequencing was performed on PBMCs. The gene calls are TRBV29-1 and TRBJ1-2, with D maybe TRBD1 (6 bases). This TCR came from a man aged 30 to 45 with a blood cancer, CMV-positive, and with a related stem cell donor. The CDR3 here is CSVGSTGKDYGYTF. Written as DNA, the CDR3 is TGCAGCGTCGGATCAACAGGGAAAGACTATGGCTACACCTTC.